Sequencing of this T cell receptor (beta chain) was carried out in a study of CXCR4 blockade with PD-1 therapy in pancreatic cancer (dated by TCRdb to between 2018 and 2020). Describing the broader study: The study analyzed resected pancreatic ductal adenocarcinoma using both multiplex immunohistochemistry and TCRbeta immunosequencing, alongside ex vivo slice culture that tested PD-1 and CXCR4 blockade. Two geographically distinct regions were TCR-sequenced from each of over 5 tumors to assess intratumoral heterogeneity.

The archived tumor blocks came from patients who had not received neoadjuvant therapy before resection. For the preserved-tissue arm, the study drew on more than 29 surgical resection samples taken from about two dozen pancreatic ductal adenocarcinoma patients who had not been treated previously. For the resection arm, ten 5-micron curls of FFPE tumor adjacent to the multiplex immunohistochemistry slide were used for DNA extraction. Results the study describes overall, beyond this receptor: Because only TCRbeta chains were sequenced, true antigen-specificity overlap of convergent dominant clones was left unconfirmed pending paired alpha-beta single-cell sequencing. The frequency of each amino acid clone correlated strongly with the number of distinct nucleotide rearrangements encoding that clone, suggesting convergent selection driven by common tumor antigens. Clonal expansion was observed in tumors, with a mean productive clonality of 0.14 compared with approximately 0.051 in healthy blood, but no correlation between clonality and survival was found.

About this clone: Its specific antigen is unknown. Per-base quality was not reported, and no clone a single base away is much larger than it.

TCRbeta CDR3 regions were immunosequenced from extracted DNA using the immunoSEQ Assay at Adaptive Biotechnologies. Under the source paper's analysis protocol: To quantify the absolute abundance of each unique TCRbeta CDR3, sequences were collapsed and filtered. Clonality was calculated as 1 minus Pielou's evenness, with only productive in-frame rearrangements included in the computation. Regional overlap was evaluated by tracking the top 100 nucleotide rearrangements across paired samples, and paired versus unrelated samples were compared using the Morisita index. Convergence of nucleotide rearrangements onto identical amino acid sequences was assessed with the immunoSEQ Rearrangement Details tool. Not all clones reach the TCRdb copy of this immuneACCESS table, which keeps in-frame sequences only. Checked studies attribute under half of the gap to unresolved V genes and leave the rest unexplained. Clonal size and the V and J genes are those of that table, whereas D and trimming came from the DNA. The sample includes under 2,500 clones, with roughly 40% observed a single time. Approximately 16% of the sample comes from the top ten.

CDR1 and CDR2 are drawn from the germline V gene (reference sequence): LNHDA, SQIVND. V drops 7 bases and J drops 10 bases, leaving 17 bases in between. Including cysteine and phenylalanine, the CDR3 has 14 amino acids. Only CDR3 DNA is held: 42 bases, read in frame from base 1. The TCR was taken from a human donor with pancreatic ductal adenocarcinoma. Sequencing was carried out using tumor tissue. The rearrangement joined TRBV19 to TRBJ1-6, with an unclear D gene assignment. The CDR3 region has the sequence CASNSGSRVSPLHF. The DNA is as follows: TGTGCCAGTAATTCCGGGAGCCGGGTCTCACCCCTCCACTTT.